This record looks at one TCR beta chain sequence and its context. This record belongs to a study of blood T cell repertoires in COVID-19. Authors' analysis steps: Nucleated cell counts were estimated from reference gene primer amplification. Some clones are missing from TCRdb's copy, which holds only in-frame ones; the method was immunoSEQ multiplex PCR. The V and J calls and clone size come from that table; D and trimming were worked out from the DNA. Of a few hundred thousand clones listed, approximately 85% are singletons. The V and J ends lost 4 bases and 7 bases respectively, with 10 bases between them. Germline V lookup: CDR1 SNHLY, CDR2 FYNNEI. CDR3 size: 13 residues.

Sequencing was carried out using peripheral blood. The receptor's source is a man aged 50 or older with active or convalescent COVID-19. The chain carries TRBV2 and TRBJ1-4, with D maybe TRBD1 (5 bases). CDR3 coding DNA: TGTGCCAGCAGTGCAGGGATGGGTGAAAAACTGTTTTTT. Protein sequence: CASSAGMGEKLFF.